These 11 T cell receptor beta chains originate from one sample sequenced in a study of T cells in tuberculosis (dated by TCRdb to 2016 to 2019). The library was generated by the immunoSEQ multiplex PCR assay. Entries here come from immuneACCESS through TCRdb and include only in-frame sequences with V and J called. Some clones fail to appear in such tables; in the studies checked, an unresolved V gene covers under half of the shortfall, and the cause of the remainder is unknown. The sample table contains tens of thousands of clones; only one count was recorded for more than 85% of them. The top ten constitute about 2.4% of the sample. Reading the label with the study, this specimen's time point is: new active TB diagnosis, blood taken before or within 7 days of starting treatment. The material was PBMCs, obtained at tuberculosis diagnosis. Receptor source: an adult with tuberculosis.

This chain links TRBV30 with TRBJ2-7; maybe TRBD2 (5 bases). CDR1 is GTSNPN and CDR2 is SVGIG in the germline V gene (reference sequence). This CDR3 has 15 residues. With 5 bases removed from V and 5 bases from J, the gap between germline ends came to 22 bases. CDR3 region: CAWGHGSQGGHEQYV. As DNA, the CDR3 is TGTGCCTGGGGCCATGGGTCTCAAGGAGGCCACGAGCAGTACGTC.

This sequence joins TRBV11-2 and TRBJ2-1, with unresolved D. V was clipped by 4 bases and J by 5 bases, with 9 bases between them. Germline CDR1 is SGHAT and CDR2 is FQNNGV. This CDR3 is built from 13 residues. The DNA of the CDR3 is TGTGCCAGCAGCTCCCAGAAGAACAATGAGCAGTTCTTC. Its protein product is CASSSQKNNEQFF.

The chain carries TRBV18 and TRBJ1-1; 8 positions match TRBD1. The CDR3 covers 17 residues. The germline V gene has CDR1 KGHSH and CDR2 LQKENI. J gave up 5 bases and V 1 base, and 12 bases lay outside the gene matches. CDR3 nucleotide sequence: TGTGCCAGCTCACCACGGGCCCAGGGGGCCGGGTGGACTGAAGCTTTCTTT. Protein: CASSPRAQGAGWTEAFF.

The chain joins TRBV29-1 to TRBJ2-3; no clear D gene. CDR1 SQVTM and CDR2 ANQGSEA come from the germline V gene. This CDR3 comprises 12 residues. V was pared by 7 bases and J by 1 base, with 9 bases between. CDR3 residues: CSAGSGTDTQYF. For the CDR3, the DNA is TGCAGCGCCGGGTCCGGCACAGATACGCAGTATTTT.

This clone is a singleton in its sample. For the CDR3, the DNA is TGTGCCAGCAGTTTATTGGGGGGAACTAATGAAAAACTGTTTTTT. Translating it yields CASSLLGGTNEKLFF. The chain is built from TRBV27 and TRBJ1-4, with D possibly matching TRBD1 (5 bases). V lost 1 base and J lost 1, with 7 bases in between. CDR1 MNHEY and CDR2 SMNVEV come from the germline V gene (reference sequence). This CDR3 is 15 amino acids long.

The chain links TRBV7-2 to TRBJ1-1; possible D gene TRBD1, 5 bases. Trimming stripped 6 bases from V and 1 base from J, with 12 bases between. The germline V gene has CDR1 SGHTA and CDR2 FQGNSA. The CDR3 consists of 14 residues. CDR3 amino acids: CASSARGGNTEAFF. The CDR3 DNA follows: TGTGCCAGCAGTGCCCGGGGGGGGAACACTGAAGCTTTCTTT.

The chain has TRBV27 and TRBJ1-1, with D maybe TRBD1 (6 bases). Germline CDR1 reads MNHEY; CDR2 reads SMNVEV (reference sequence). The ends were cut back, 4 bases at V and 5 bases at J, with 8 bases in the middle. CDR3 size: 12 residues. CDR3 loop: CASSSGVTEAFF. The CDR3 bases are TGTGCCAGCAGTTCAGGGGTGACTGAAGCTTTCTTT.

The CDR3 sequence is CASRHRDRNTEAFF. The CDR3 DNA sequence: TGTGCCAGCAGGCACAGGGATAGAAACACTGAAGCTTTCTTT. The chain carries TRBV6-5 and TRBJ1-1; D is perhaps TRBD1 (6 bases). This CDR3 contains 14 residues. Between the trimmed V and J ends, which lost 6 bases and 2 bases, there was a span of 13 bases. Per germline, CDR1 MNHEY and CDR2 SVGAGI.

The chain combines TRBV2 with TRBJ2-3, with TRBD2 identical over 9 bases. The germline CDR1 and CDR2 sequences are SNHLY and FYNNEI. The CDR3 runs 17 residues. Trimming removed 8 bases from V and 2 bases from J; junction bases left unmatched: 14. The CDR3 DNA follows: TGTGCCAGCCCCCCCCTAGCGGGGCAACTAATCACAGATACGCAGTATTTT. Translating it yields CASPPLAGQLITDTQYF.

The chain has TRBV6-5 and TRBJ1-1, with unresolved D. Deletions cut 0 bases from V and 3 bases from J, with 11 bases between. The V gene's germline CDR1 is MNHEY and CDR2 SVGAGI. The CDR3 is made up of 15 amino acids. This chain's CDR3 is CASSYSYGRDTEAFF. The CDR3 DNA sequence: TGTGCCAGCAGTTACTCCTACGGGCGGGACACTGAAGCTTTCTTT.

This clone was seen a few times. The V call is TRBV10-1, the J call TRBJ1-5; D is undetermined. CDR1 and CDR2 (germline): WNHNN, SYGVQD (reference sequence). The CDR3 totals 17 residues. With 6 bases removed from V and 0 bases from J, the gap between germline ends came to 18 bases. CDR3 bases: TGCGCCAGCAGGTCCCCGGGTCCAATTAATAGCAATCAGCCCCAGCATTTT. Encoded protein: CASRSPGPINSNQPQHF.